The next 21 T cell receptor beta chains were all read from a single sample in a study of blood T cell repertoires in COVID-19. The table came from immunoSEQ multiplex PCR; TCRdb's copy has only in-frame clones and leaves some out. The sample has about 200,000 clones, approximately 91% seen once. Sample: peripheral blood. The source of these receptors is a man between 18 and 35 years old with active or convalescent COVID-19.

The chain recombines TRBV2 with TRBJ2-5; 8 bases are shared with TRBD1. V trimming: 6 bases; J trimming: 2 bases; junction bases outside the gene matches: 8. This CDR3 comprises 15 residues. Per the germline V gene, CDR1 is SNHLY and CDR2 is FYNNEI. The CDR3 nucleotides read TGTGCCAGCAGCCCAGGACAGGGCAAGCAAGAGACCCAGTACTTC. It yields the protein CASSPGQGKQETQYF.

This clone was found once. V usage is TRBV6-1 and J usage is TRBJ2-7; 10 bases match TRBD2. V lost 1 base and J lost 2; bases outside the gene matches: 5. The CDR3 totals 16 residues. CDR1 MNHNS and CDR2 SASEGT come from the germline V gene. CDR3 nucleotide sequence: TGTGCCAGCAGTGAAGGCCTAGCGGGAGCACCCTACGAGCAGTACTTC. It codes for CASSEGLAGAPYEQYF.

This chain uses TRBV19 with TRBJ1-1; no clear D. Trimming stripped 1 base from V and 0 bases from J, with 18 bases between. CDR3 size: 18 residues. The V gene's germline CDR1 is LNHDA and CDR2 SQIVND (reference sequence). The CDR3 DNA is TGTGCCAGTAGTATAGTCCGGGGTAGGCGTGGTATGAACACTGAAGCTTTCTTT. As protein: CASSIVRGRRGMNTEAFF.

The gene calls are TRBV29-1 and TRBJ2-7; D is perhaps TRBD2 (5 bases). V was pared by 4 bases and J by 5 bases, with 12 bases between. This CDR3 is built from 12 residues. CDR1 SQVTM and CDR2 ANQGSEA come from the germline V gene. DNA for the CDR3: TGCAGCGTTGTGGCGGGTCGCCACGAGCAGTACTTC. Amino acids: CSVVAGRHEQYF.

This clone was recorded a few times. This sequence joins TRBV7-2 and TRBJ1-2; weak D call: TRBD1 (5 bases). CDR3 size: 16 residues. Germline V CDR1 and CDR2: SGHTA, FQGNSA. The ends were cut back, 3 bases at V and 8 bases at J, with 22 bases in the middle. The CDR3 nucleotides are TGTGCCAGCAGCTTTCGGGGGAGGGCCTCACTCACGGGCTACACCTTC. Protein sequence: CASSFRGRASLTGYTF.

This clone was counted a single time. CDR3 loop: CASSSRRDEQAFF. The CDR3 DNA reads as TGTGCCAGCAGCTCCCGGAGGGACGAACAAGCTTTCTTT. The chain is built from TRBV11-3 and TRBJ1-1; D perhaps matches TRBD1 (5 bases). V lost 4 bases, J lost 9 bases, and 15 bases lay in between. Germline V gene sequence: CDR1 SGHNT, CDR2 YENEEA. There are 13 residues in the CDR3.

Comments on this clone: A junction end diverges from the germline sequence, so it may reflect a read error. The chain employs TRBV7-7 and TRBJ2-7; 8 bases agree with TRBD2. Germline CDR1 and CDR2: SSHAT and FNYEAQ (reference sequence). The CDR3 sequence is 19 residues long. The CDR3 sequence: CASSLGPSGYKKSSYEQYF. Here the CDR3 DNA reads TGTGCTAGCAGCTTAGGCCCTAGCGGGTATAAAAAAAGCTCCTACGAGCAGTACTTC.

The chain has TRBV7-8 and TRBJ2-7; 9 nucleotides match TRBD2. The V gene's germline CDR1 is SGHVS and CDR2 FQNEAQ. The CDR3 is 14 amino acids. The ends lost 10 bases at V and 0 bases at J; junction bases unmatched: 7. The CDR3 DNA follows: TGTGCCACTCCTAGCGGGGCACCCTCCTACGAGCAGTACTTC. It translates to CATPSGAPSYEQYF.

This sequence joins TRBV19 and TRBJ2-4; D perhaps matches TRBD1 (5 bases). The CDR3 is 14 amino acids. V was cut by 9 bases and J by 6 bases, with 18 bases left in between. The germline V gene has CDR1 LNHDA and CDR2 SQIVND (reference sequence). CDR3 amino acids: CARHRQMTGNIQYF. CDR3 DNA sequence: TGTGCCAGACACAGACAGATGACTGGAAACATTCAGTACTTC.

This clone was counted between two and nine times. The gene calls are TRBV5-1 and TRBJ2-3, with 7 bases that match TRBD2. The CDR3 totals 16 residues. Germline lookup yields CDR1 SGHRS and CDR2 YFSETQ. Unmatched junction bases numbered 7, after V lost 3 bases and J lost 0 bases. The DNA for the CDR3 is TGCGCCAGCAGCTGGGAGGGGCGCGTAAGCACAGATACGCAGTATTTT. Amino acids: CASSWEGRVSTDTQYF.

V gene TRBV28 combines with J gene TRBJ2-7, with a tentative D call TRBD2 (6 bases). CDR3 size: 15 residues. CDR1 MDHEN and CDR2 SYDVKM come from the germline V gene. The V end was cut by 2 bases, the J end by 3 bases, with 14 bases between. CDR3 sequence reads: CASSLAGTAFYEQYF. As DNA, the CDR3 is TGTGCCAGCAGTTTAGCGGGAACAGCATTCTACGAGCAGTACTTC.

The V call is TRBV7-2, the J call TRBJ2-5; 9 nucleotides agree with TRBD2. Germline loops: CDR1 SGHTA, CDR2 FQGNSA. J was trimmed by 7 bases and V by 1 base; bases with no gene match: 10. This CDR3 contains 16 residues. CDR3 region: CASSLVVSGSGVTQYF. The CDR3 DNA reads TGTGCCAGCAGCTTAGTTGTTAGCGGGAGTGGGGTGACCCAGTACTTC. Full variable domain (rest looked up from reference TRBV7-2 and TRBJ2-5): GAGVSQSPSNKVTEKGKDVELRCDPISGHTALYWYRQSLGQGLEFLIYFQGNSAPDKSGLPSDRFSAERTGGSVSTLTIQRTQQEDSAVYLCASSLVVSGSGVTQYFGPGTRLLVL.

This clone was seen more than once but under ten times. The CDR3 protein is CASSDRDRSYEQYF. CDR3 DNA: TGTGCCAGCAGCGACCGGGACAGAAGCTACGAGCAGTACTTC. The rearrangement links TRBV13 to TRBJ2-7; 7 bases map to TRBD1. V shed 5 bases and J 3 bases; nucleotides not matched to a gene: 7. The CDR3 sequence is 14 residues long. The germline gives CDR1 PRHDT, CDR2 FYEKMQ (reference sequence). The variable domain in full, completed from reference TRBV13 and TRBJ2-7, reads AAGVIQSPRHLIKEKRETATLKCYPIPRHDTVYWYQQGPGQDPQFLISFYEKMQSDKGSIPDRFSAQQFSDYHSELNMSSLELGDSALYFCASSDRDRSYEQYFGPGTRLTVT.

V gene TRBV19 combines with J gene TRBJ1-6; 9 bases are a match to TRBD1. CDR3 length: 14 residues. The germline V gene has CDR1 LNHDA and CDR2 SQIVND (reference sequence). V trimming: 6 bases; J trimming: 7 bases; junction bases outside the gene matches: 4. The CDR3 is CASRTTGGNSPLHF. The DNA for the CDR3 is TGTGCCAGTAGGACGACAGGGGGAAATTCACCCCTCCACTTT.

The CDR3 region is CASSRVMNTEAFF. DNA for the CDR3: TGTGCCAGCAGTCGAGTAATGAACACTGAAGCTTTCTTT. The chain couples TRBV6-6 to TRBJ1-1, with no clear D. With 5 bases removed from V and 0 bases from J, the gap between germline ends came to 7 bases. Germline CDR1 MNHNY, CDR2 SVGAGI (reference sequence). The CDR3 runs 13 residues.

The chain combines TRBV15 with TRBJ1-2, with a tentative D call TRBD1 (5 bases). Per the germline V gene, CDR1 is LNHNV and CDR2 is YYDKDF (reference sequence). The CDR3 contains 16 residues. V was shortened by 0 bases and J by 4 bases, with 15 bases between the two germline ends. CDR3 nucleotide sequence: TGTGCCACCAGCAGAGATCTAGTAGGGGAGGCCTATGGCTACACCTTC. It codes for CATSRDLVGEAYGYTF.

This clone was seen a handful of times. The rearrangement uses TRBV21-1 and TRBJ2-7; the table gives TRBD1 as D, unverified against the DNA. TRBV21-1 constitutes a pseudogene. The CDR3 is 17 amino acids. CDR3 nucleotides: TGTGCCAGCAGCAAAATCTTCGGAGCAGGGGGCCTATCCGAGCAGTACTTC. The encoded protein is CASSKIFGAGGLSEQYF.

The J gene is TRBJ1-1, the V gene TRBV2, with D possibly TRBD1 on 6 matching bases. CDR1 is SNHLY, CDR2 FYNNEI, per germline. The CDR3 sequence is 14 residues long. V was cut by 2 bases and J by 10 bases, with 17 bases left in between. The CDR3: CASSENGGPAGAFF. CDR3 coding DNA: TGTGCCAGCAGTGAAAATGGGGGCCCCGCTGGAGCTTTCTTT.

The chain joins TRBV4-3 to TRBJ2-1; TRBD1 might be the D (7 bases). V was cut by 3 bases and J by 6 bases, with 15 bases left in between. The length of the CDR3 is 15 residues. Germline values: CDR1 LGHNA, CDR2 YSLEER. Here the CDR3 reads CASSHQGQGGNEQFF. The CDR3 nucleotides are TGCGCCAGCAGCCATCAGGGTCAGGGGGGCAATGAGCAGTTCTTC.

In its sample, this clone was seen a few times. The chain combines TRBV30 with TRBJ1-2; 7 nucleotides match TRBD1. The CDR3 consists of 12 residues. With 5 bases clipped from V and 4 bases from J, the junction kept 4 bases outside the gene matches. Germline V gene lookup returns CDR1 GTSNPN and CDR2 SVGIG (reference sequence). CDR3 sequence: CAWDRDGYGYTF. CDR3 in DNA: TGTGCCTGGGACAGGGACGGCTATGGCTACACCTTC.

The genes are TRBV20-1 and TRBJ1-2, with unresolved D. CDR1 and CDR2 from the germline V gene are DFQATT and SNEGSKA (reference sequence). This CDR3 is 15 amino acids long. The ends were cut back, 3 bases at V and 3 bases at J, with 17 bases in the middle. The CDR3 DNA reads as TGCAGTGCTAGTCCTCCGGGTGAAAGCTACTATGGCTACACCTTC. This translates into CSASPPGESYYGYTF.